This TCR beta chain was captured by sequencing in a study of regulatory T cells in long-lasting Graves disease (dated by TCRdb to the early 2020s). Looking at the study overall: To count as having persistent Graves' disease, a patient had to have received antithyroid drug treatment for over 5 years with TSH receptor autoantibodies remaining persistently positive. This study used TCR sequencing and RNA sequencing of peripheral blood to compare persistent Graves' disease patients against newly diagnosed Graves' disease patients. The study was registered as a clinical trial and conducted in China. TCR sequencing covered 13 persistent and some 20 newly diagnosed Graves' disease patients, about 35 samples in total. In the clinical cohort, patients with persistent Graves' disease had used antithyroid drugs for an average of roughly 10 years.

Looking up the germline V gene (reference sequence) yields CDR1 LGHDT and CDR2 YNNKEL. Trimming accounts for 0 bases at V and 5 bases at J, while the number of junction bases matched to no gene is 8. Measured from the cysteine to the phenylalanine, the CDR3 is 16 residues long. Of the read, only the CDR3 DNA is kept; its 48 bases are in frame from base 1. The sample's time point, from its label and the paper: persistent/refractory GD, antithyroid drugs over 5 years with positive TRAb. For both TCR sequencing and RNA sequencing, RNA was extracted from PBMCs using TRIzol. Graves' disease was diagnosed according to American Thyroid Association guidelines. Patients for the study were recruited at an endocrinology department in Xi'an, China. Each patient gave roughly 10 milliliters of peripheral blood, collected in an EDTA anticoagulant tube. PBMCs were isolated by Ficoll Paque Plus density gradient separation without further T cell sorting. RNA quality was checked with an Agilent 2100 Bioanalyzer and agarose gel, and concentration with a NanoDrop 2000.

Beyond this particular receptor, the publication reports: Persistent patients shared more public clonotypes among themselves (around 2,500) than newly diagnosed patients did (over 900). Persistent disease showed preferential use of TRBV28, TRBJ1-2 and TRBJ2-5, whereas newly diagnosed disease favored TRBV20-1 and TRBJ2-1. Only peripheral blood was studied, because thyroid tissue, the primary lesion, was inaccessible. Persistent Graves' disease patients showed lower TCR Shannon entropy and fewer highly expanded clones than newly diagnosed patients, suggesting clonal expansion. The authors acknowledged the small sample size as a limitation that may reduce accuracy. Only the TCR beta chain was sequenced and analyzed.

Library prep was done by multiplex PCR. For sequencing, an Illumina HiSeq 4000 was employed. TCR beta libraries were built with iRepertoire HTBI primers and Arm-PCR amplification of CDR3 regions. Gel purification was performed on PCR products prior to sequencing. The study's processing was this. A total of 60 to 80 TRBV and 14 TRBJ segments were identified across samples and were used for gene usage analysis of CDR3 amino acid clonotypes. Filtered high-quality paired reads were merged into contigs using COPE and FqMerger. Contigs were aligned with BLAST to IMGT TRBV, TRBD and TRBJ reference genes, and CDR3 was defined per IMGT. Clonotypes above 0.1% frequency were classified as highly expanded clones. Repertoire diversity was measured by Shannon entropy, and V-J evenness by the Gini coefficient. Clonotypes shared by more than one individual were considered public. TCRdb took the public reads, trimmed them with fastp at Q25, ran MiXCR for clone calling and kept in-frame beta chains. One record per CDR3 amino acid sequence lists the most common genes and DNA. For this entry, the V and J calls and clone size follow TCRdb and not the study's own pipeline. Across this sample there are about 470,000 distinct CDR3 sequences, with 20% to 25% seen only once. More than 6% of the sample is in the top ten clones.

As concerns this clonotype: Its antigen remains undetermined. The record has no base qualities; no much larger clone is one base away.

This receptor was taken from a female donor with Graves disease. The rearranged segments are TRBV3-1 and TRBJ2-7; 9 junctional bases match TRBD2. The source material was peripheral blood mononuclear cells (PBMCs), sampled when the disease was refractory, from a patient treated with antithyroid drugs. The CDR3 region has the sequence CASSQDYSGGGDEQYF. The sequenced DNA is TGTGCCAGCAGCCAAGATTATAGCGGGGGTGGCGACGAGCAGTACTTC.